This T cell receptor beta chain was recorded in a study of CXCR3-negative and CXCR3-positive naive CD8 T cells. General study findings and limits: In CXCR3-positive naive cells, the TRB CDR3s were more hydrophobic than in CXCR3-negative naive cells.

To note about this clonotype: What it binds is unknown.

The CDR3 length is 15 residues. Germline values: CDR1 SNHLY, CDR2 FYNNEI. The authors made the TRB cDNA libraries by 5' RACE using UMI labels. TCRdb reprocessed the 5' RACE reads and keeps a single row for each CDR3 protein, giving no DNA. This table holds over 70,000 distinct CDR3 sequences. The sample comprised naive CXCR3+ CD8+ T cells from blood. Subset of the sample: CD45RO-CCR7+CD27+CD95- naive CD8+ T cells expressing CXCR3 (TNR3+). The receptor was derived from a human donor in good health. Some clones in this sample may be carry-over from other donors' samples. The J gene is TRBJ1-4, the V gene TRBV2. The CDR3 sequence is CASSEEVATNEKLFF.